The following is a TCR beta chain sequence with its context. This specimen comes from a study of T cell responses to AZD1222 COVID-19 vaccine. Profiled with immunoSEQ multiplex PCR; TCRdb holds only in-frame clones, not every one. Counted here are 95,000 to 150,000 clones, around 90% occurring once; the ten biggest clones make up 8.4%. From germline, CDR1 is MNHEY and CDR2 SVGAGI. CDR3 length: 12 residues. V was trimmed by 6 bases and J by 4 bases, leaving 7 bases between them. Specimen: peripheral blood, collected on day 0 of AZD1222 vaccination. This rearrangement joins TRBV6-5 to TRBJ1-5; D gene ambiguous. The origin of this receptor is an adult in good health. The CDR3 sequence is CASRERNQPQHF. In nucleotides, the CDR3 is TGTGCCAGCAGGGAGCGGAATCAGCCCCAGCATTTT.